This T cell receptor (beta chain) was recorded in a study of cytomegalovirus exposure and HLA in healthy donors. The repertoire was sequenced with immunoSEQ multiplex PCR; TCRdb's copy has only in-frame clones and lacks some. The table lists about 160,000 clones, about nine tenths of them singletons, with 4% to 4.5% in the top ten. This CDR3 spans 19 amino acids. The germline CDR1 and CDR2 sequences are MGHRA and YSYEKL. V was pared by 3 bases and J by 4 bases, with 17 bases of the junction left unmatched. On this clone itself: Its target is not known.

Overall study results and limits: Cytomegalovirus association was listed for 170 or so TCR beta chains.

This chain connects TRBV4-1 to TRBJ2-7; 11 nucleotides agree with TRBD2. Sequencing was carried out using PBMCs. The receptor's source is a man aged 18 to 35 in good health and CMV-seropositive. The DNA for the CDR3 is TGCGCCAGCAGCCACCAACTCAGTAGCGGGAGGGCCCTGGTTTACGAGCAGTACTTC. Its translation: CASSHQLSSGRALVYEQYF.